The sequence of this T cell receptor beta chain was determined in a study of T cell repertoires in cytomegalovirus infection. TCRdb processed the reads anew with MiXCR; each CDR3 protein has one entry. The sample contains 350,000 to 450,000 distinct CDR3 sequences, 15% to 20% of which appear only once. The CDR3 consists of 16 residues. V dropped 4 bases and J dropped 4; count of bases not matched to a gene: 8. Germline lookup yields CDR1 LNHDA and CDR2 SQIVND (reference sequence). This clonotype was seen only a few times. The V gene is TRBV19, the J gene TRBJ1-2, with 11 positions matching TRBD1. Sequencing used PBMCs. This TCR was recovered from a human donor in good health (CMV status not recorded). Some clones in this sample may be carry-over from other donors' samples. The CDR3 DNA reads as TGTGCCAGTAGTAGAGCCTCCGGGACAGGGGGCTATGGCTACACCTTC. Protein sequence: CASSRASGTGGYGYTF.